This T cell receptor beta chain was sequenced in a study of T-cell memory formation after mild COVID-19. In the study overall: Largely donor-specific TCR clusters were found.

Findings of the study overall: The appearance of some responding clones in pre-infection memory suggested that cross-reactive memory joined. Clones contracting over day 15 to 85 were CD4/CD8 balanced, with later expanders leaning CD4+. Mainly in CM and EM were contracting CD4+ clones; CD8+ were in EMRA.

Germline CDR1 is SGDLS and CDR2 is YYNGEE. CDR3 size: 14 residues. V dropped 2 bases and J dropped 0 bases, with 8 bases sitting between them. As concerns this clonotype: Antigen unknown.

TCRdb ran MiXCR on the 5' RACE reads and lists one entry per CDR3 protein. Counted here are hundreds of thousands of distinct CDR3 sequences, around 27% occurring once; the ten biggest clones make up roughly 14%. This TCR was sampled from an adult woman who had mild COVID-19 (a few samples of this study predate the infection). Cell type and time point are not known. Sequenced material: PBMCs or a T cell subset sorted from them (not recorded which). The J gene is TRBJ1-1, the V gene TRBV9; D ambiguous. DNA for the CDR3: TGTGCCAGCAGCGTTGGAAGGCTGAACACTGAAGCTTTCTTT. Protein sequence: CASSVGRLNTEAFF.